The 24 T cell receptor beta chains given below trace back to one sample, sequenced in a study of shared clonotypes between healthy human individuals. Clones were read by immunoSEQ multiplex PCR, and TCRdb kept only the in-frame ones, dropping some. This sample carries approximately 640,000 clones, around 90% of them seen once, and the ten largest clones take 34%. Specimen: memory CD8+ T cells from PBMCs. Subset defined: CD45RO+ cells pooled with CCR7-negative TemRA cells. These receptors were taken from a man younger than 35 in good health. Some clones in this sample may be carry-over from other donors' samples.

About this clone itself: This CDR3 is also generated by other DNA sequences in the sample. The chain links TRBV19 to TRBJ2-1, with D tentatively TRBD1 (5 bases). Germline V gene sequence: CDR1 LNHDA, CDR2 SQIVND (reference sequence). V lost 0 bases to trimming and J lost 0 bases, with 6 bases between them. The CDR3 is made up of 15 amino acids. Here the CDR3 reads CASSIDRGSYNEQFF. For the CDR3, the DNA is TGTGCCAGTAGTATAGATAGGGGCTCCTACAATGAGCAGTTCTTC.

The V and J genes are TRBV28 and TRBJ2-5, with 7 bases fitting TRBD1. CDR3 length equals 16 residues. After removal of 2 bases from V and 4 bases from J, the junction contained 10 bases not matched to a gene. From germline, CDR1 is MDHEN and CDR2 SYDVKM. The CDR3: CASSLPLTGVRETQYF. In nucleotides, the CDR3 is TGTGCCAGCAGTTTACCCCTAACAGGGGTGAGAGAGACCCAGTACTTC. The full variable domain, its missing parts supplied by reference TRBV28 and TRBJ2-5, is DVKVTQSSRYLVKRTGEKVFLECVQDMDHENMFWYRQDPGLGLRLIYFSYDVKMKEKGDIPEGYSVSREKKERFSLILESASTNQTSMYLCASSLPLTGVRETQYFGPGTRLLVL.

The CDR3 loop is CAWSWSGSEYNEQFF. The CDR3 bases are TGTGCCTGGAGTTGGAGCGGGAGTGAGTACAATGAGCAGTTCTTC. This rearrangement joins TRBV30 to TRBJ2-1, with 8 positions matching TRBD2. CDR1 is GTSNPN and CDR2 is SVGIG in the germline V gene (reference sequence). Trimming removed 2 bases from V and 4 bases from J; junction bases left unmatched: 7. This CDR3 is built from 15 residues.

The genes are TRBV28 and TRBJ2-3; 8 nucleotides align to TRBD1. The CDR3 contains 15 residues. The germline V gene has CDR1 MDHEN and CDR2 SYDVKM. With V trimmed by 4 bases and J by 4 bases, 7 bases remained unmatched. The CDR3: CASSWTGPSADTQYF. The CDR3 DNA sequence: TGTGCCAGCAGTTGGACAGGGCCCAGCGCAGATACGCAGTATTTT.

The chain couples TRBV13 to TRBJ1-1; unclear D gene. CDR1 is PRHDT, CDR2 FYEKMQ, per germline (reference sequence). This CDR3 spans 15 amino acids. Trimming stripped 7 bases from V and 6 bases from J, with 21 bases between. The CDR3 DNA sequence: TGTGCCAGCACCAAGGGTAGCTGGCGGGCGCCTGAAGCTTTCTTT. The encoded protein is CASTKGSWRAPEAFF.

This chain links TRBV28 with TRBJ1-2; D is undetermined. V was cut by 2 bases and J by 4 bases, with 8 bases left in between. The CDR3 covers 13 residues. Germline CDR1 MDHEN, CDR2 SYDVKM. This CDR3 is CASSLGGLYGYTF. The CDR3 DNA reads TGTGCCAGCAGTTTAGGAGGTCTCTATGGCTACACCTTC.

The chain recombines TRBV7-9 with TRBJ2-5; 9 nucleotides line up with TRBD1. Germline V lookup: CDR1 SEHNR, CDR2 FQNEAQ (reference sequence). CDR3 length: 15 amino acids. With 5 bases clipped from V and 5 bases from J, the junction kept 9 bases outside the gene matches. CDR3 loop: CASSHGPGQGETQYF. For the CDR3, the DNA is TGTGCCAGCAGCCACGGTCCAGGACAGGGGGAGACCCAGTACTTC. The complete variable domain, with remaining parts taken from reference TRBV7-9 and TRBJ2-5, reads DTGVSQNPRHKITKRGQNVTFRCDPISEHNRLYWYRQTLGQGPEFLTYFQNEAQLEKSRLLSDRFSAERPKGSFSTLEIQRTEQGDSAMYLCASSHGPGQGETQYFGPGTRLLVL.

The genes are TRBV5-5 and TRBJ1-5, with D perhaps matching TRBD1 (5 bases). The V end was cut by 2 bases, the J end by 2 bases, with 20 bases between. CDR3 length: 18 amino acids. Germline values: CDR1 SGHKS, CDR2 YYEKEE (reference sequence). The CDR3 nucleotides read TGTGCCAGCAGCTTATCTCAGGGTGATCTTCTGGGCAATCAGCCCCAGCATTTT. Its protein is CASSLSQGDLLGNQPQHF.

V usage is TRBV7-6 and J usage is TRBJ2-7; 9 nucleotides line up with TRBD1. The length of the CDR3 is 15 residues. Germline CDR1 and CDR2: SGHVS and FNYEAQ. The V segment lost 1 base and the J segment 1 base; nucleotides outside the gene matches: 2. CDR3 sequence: CASSLEGQGSYEQYF. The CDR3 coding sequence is TGTGCCAGCAGCTTAGAGGGACAGGGTTCCTACGAGCAGTACTTC.

CDR3 sequence (DNA): TGTGCCAGCTCCGTCAAGCACGGCACCTACGAGCAGTACTTC. Its translation is CASSVKHGTYEQYF. The chain recombines TRBV6-1 with TRBJ2-7; no reliable D call. Germline CDR1 reads MNHNS; CDR2 reads SASEGT. The CDR3 sequence is 14 residues long. The germline V and J ends were trimmed by 8 bases and 2 bases, with 16 bases remaining between them.

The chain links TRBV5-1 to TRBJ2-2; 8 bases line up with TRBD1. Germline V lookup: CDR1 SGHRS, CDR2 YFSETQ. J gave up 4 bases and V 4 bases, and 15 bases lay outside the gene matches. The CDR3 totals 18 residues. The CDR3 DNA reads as TGCGCCAGCAGCCCACACCGGTTCCTCAGGGGGCGCACCGGGGAGCTGTTTTTT. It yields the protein CASSPHRFLRGRTGELFF.

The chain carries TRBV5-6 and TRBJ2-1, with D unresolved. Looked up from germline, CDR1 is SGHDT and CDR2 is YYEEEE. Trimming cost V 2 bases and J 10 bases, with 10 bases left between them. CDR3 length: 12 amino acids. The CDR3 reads CASSLAPQEQFF. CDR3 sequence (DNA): TGTGCCAGCAGCTTAGCACCCCAGGAGCAGTTCTTC.

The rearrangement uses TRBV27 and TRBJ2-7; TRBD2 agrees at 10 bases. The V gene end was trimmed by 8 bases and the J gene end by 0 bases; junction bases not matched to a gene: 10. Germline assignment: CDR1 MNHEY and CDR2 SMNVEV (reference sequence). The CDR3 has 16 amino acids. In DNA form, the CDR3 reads TGTGCCAGCGGATTCACTAGACTAGCGGGCTCCTACGAGCAGTACTTC. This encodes CASGFTRLAGSYEQYF.

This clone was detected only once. CDR3 nucleotides: TGTGCCAGCAGCTCCGACAGACCCGAGCAGTACTTC. Encoded protein: CASSSDRPEQYF. The V call is TRBV7-9, the J call TRBJ2-5; D may be TRBD1 (5 bases). The better agreement between TRBJ2-7 and the DNA end casts doubt on the J call. The CDR3 runs 12 residues. In germline, CDR1 is SEHNR, CDR2 FQNEAQ (reference sequence).

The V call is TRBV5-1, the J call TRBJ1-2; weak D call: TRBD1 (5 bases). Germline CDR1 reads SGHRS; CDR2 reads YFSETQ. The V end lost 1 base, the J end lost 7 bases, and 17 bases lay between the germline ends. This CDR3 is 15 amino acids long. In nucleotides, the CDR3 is TGCGCCAGCAGCTTGATCGGGGAAGGGGACCGTGGCTACACCTTC. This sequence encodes CASSLIGEGDRGYTF.

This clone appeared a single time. This CDR3 reads CASSSLTTSGNTGELFF. In nucleotides, the CDR3 is TGTGCCAGCAGCTCTTTAACGACGTCAGGGAACACCGGGGAGCTGTTTTTT. The V and J genes are TRBV7-3 and TRBJ2-2; D is uncertain. This CDR3 has 17 residues. V lost 4 bases and J lost 1, with 16 bases in between. Germline V gives CDR1 SGHTA, CDR2 FQGTGA.

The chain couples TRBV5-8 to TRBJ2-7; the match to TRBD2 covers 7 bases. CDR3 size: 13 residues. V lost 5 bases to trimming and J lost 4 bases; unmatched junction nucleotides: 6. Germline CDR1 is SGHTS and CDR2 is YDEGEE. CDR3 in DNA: TGTGCCAGCAGTCCCGGGGGGACGTACGAGCAGTACTTC. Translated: CASSPGGTYEQYF.

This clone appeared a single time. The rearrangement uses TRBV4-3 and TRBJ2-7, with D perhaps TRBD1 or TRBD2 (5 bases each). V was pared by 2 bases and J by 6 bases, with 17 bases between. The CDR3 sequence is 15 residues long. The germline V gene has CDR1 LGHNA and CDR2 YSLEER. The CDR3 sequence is CASSQSGQGLSEQYF. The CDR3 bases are TGCGCCAGCAGCCAAAGCGGTCAGGGTCTCAGCGAGCAGTACTTC.

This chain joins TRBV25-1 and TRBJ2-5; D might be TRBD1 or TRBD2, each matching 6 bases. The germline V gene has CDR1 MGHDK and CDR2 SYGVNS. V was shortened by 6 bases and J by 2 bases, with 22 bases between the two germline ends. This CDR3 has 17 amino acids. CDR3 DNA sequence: TGTGCCAGCAGGGGCTGTTTAGGGGGGTTCTCACAAGAGACCCAGTACTTC. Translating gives CASRGCLGGFSQETQYF.

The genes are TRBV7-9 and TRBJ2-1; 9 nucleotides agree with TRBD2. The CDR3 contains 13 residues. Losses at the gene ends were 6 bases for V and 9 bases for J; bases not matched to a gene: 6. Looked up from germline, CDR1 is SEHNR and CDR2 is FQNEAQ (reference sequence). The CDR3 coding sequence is TGTGCCAGCAGGGGGGGACTAGCACTTGAGCAGTTCTTC. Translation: CASRGGLALEQFF.

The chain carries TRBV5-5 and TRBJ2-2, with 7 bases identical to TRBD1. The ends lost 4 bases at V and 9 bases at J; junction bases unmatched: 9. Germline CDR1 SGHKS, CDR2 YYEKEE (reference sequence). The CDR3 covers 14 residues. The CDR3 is CASSRTGPHRELFF. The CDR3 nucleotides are TGTGCCAGCAGCCGGACAGGACCCCACCGGGAGCTGTTTTTT. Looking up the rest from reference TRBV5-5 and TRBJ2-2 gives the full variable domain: DAGVTQSPTHLIKTRGQQVTLRCSPISGHKSVSWYQQVLGQGPQFIFQYYEKEERGRGNFPDRFSARQFPNYSSELNVNALLLGDSALYLCASSRTGPHRELFFGEGSRLTVL.

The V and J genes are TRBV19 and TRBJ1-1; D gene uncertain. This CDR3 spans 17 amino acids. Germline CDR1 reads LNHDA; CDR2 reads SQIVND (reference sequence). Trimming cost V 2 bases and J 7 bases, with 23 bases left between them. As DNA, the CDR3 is TGTGCCAGTAGTATAACGGGAAGCTCTTTATGGAAGGATGAAGCTTTCTTT. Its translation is CASSITGSSLWKDEAFF.

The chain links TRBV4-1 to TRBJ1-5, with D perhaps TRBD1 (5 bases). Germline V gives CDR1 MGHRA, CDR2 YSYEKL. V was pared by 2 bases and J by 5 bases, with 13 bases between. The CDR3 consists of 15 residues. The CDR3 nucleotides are TGCGCCAGCAGCCAACACGGGACCGTCGATCAGCCCCAGCATTTT. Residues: CASSQHGTVDQPQHF.

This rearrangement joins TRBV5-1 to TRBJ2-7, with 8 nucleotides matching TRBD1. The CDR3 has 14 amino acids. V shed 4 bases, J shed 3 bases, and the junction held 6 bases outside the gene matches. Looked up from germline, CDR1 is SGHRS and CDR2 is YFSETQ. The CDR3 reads CASSTRDRNYEQYF. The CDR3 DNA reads TGCGCCAGCAGCACAAGGGACAGGAACTACGAGCAGTACTTC. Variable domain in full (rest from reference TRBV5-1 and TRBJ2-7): KAGVTQTPRYLIKTRGQQVTLSCSPISGHRSVSWYQQTPGQGLQFLFEYFSETQRNKGNFPGRFSGRQFSNSRSEMNVSTLELGDSALYLCASSTRDRNYEQYFGPGTRLTVT.